The T cell receptor beta chain described here comes from a study of T cell changes during pregnancy in multiple sclerosis. Germline V gives CDR1 MNHGY, CDR2 SAAAGT. This CDR3 is 19 amino acids long. V was trimmed by 10 bases and J by 0 bases, leaving 25 bases between them. Only in-frame clones appear in the TCRdb table, and some are missing; sequencing was by immunoSEQ multiplex PCR. The table shows fewer than 90,000 clones, with about 93% occurring only once. Sequencing was performed on peripheral blood, taken in the third trimester of pregnancy. The origin of this receptor is a female donor in good health, enrolled as a control in a pregnancy study. This chain links TRBV6-8 with TRBJ2-6; possibly TRBD1 for D (8 bases). The CDR3 coding sequence is TGTGCCACCAGCCCGGGGGGCAGGGGGCGATACTCTGGGGCCAACGTCCTGACTTTC. It translates to CATSPGGRGRYSGANVLTF.